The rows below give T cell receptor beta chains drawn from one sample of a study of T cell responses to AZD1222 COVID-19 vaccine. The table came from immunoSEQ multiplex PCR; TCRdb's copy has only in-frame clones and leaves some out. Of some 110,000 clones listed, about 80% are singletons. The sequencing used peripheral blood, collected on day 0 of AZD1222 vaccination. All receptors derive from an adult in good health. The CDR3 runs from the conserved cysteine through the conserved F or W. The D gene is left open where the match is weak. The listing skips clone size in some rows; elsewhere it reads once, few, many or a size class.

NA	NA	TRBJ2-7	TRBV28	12	CASSLEPPIVYF	TGTGCCAGCAGTTTAGAACCCCCGATCGTGTACTTC
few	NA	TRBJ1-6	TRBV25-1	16	CASSEFGTLYNSPLHF	TGTGCCAGCAGTGAATTCGGGACTCTCTATAATTCACCCCTCCACTTT
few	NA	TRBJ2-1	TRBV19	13	CASSIVPRNEQFF	TGTGCCAGTAGTATAGTCCCTAGAAATGAGCAGTTCTTC
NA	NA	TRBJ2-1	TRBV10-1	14	CAPRGATSYNEQFF	TGCGCCCCCAGGGGGGCCACCTCCTACAATGAGCAGTTCTTC
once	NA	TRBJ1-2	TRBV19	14	CASSTGTVNYGYTF	TGTGCCAGTAGTACCGGGACGGTGAACTATGGCTACACCTTC
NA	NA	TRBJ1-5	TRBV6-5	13	CASSYSTVQPQHF	TGTGCCAGCAGTTACTCGACTGTCCAGCCCCAGCATTTT
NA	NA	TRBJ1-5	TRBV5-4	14	CASSSGLSNQPQHF	TGTGCCAGCAGCTCGGGACTTAGCAATCAGCCCCAGCATTTT
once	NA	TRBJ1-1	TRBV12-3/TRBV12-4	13	CASSLQGNTEAFF	TGTGCCAGCAGTCTACAGGGGAACACTGAAGCTTTCTTT
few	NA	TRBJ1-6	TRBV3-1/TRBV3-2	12	CASSPGASPLHF	TGTGCCAGCAGCCCAGGGGCTTCACCCCTCCACTTT
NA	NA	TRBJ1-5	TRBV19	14	CASNGGRGNQPQHF	TGTGCCAGTAACGGTGGCAGGGGCAATCAGCCCCAGCATTTT
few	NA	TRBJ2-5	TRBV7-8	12	CASRDHQETQYF	TGTGCCAGCAGGGACCACCAAGAGACCCAGTACTTC
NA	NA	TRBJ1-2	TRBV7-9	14	CASSLEGGNYGYTF	TGTGCCAGCAGCTTAGAGGGGGGGAACTATGGCTACACCTTC
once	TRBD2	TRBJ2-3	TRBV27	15	CATQGLAGGWNTQYF	TGTGCCACCCAGGGACTAGCGGGAGGTTGGAATACGCAGTATTTT
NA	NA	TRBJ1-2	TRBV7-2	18	CASSLVGGRTASNYGYTF	TGTGCCAGCAGCTTAGTAGGAGGCCGGACGGCCTCAAACTATGGCTACACCTTC
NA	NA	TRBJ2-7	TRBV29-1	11	CSVARADEQYF	TGCAGCGTGGCCCGTGCCGACGAGCAGTACTTC
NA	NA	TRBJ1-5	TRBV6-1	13	CASSLTRNQPQHF	TGTGCCAGCAGTCTCACACGCAATCAGCCCCAGCATTTT
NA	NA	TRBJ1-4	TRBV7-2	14	CASSPRVANEKLFF	TGTGCCAGCAGCCCTCGGGTGGCTAATGAAAAACTGTTTTTT
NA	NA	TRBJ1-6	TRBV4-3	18	CASSQEASQAAGNSPLHF	TGCGCCAGCAGCCAAGAAGCTTCACAGGCGGCGGGTAATTCACCCCTCCACTTT
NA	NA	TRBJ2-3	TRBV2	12	CASSAISDTQYF	TGTGCCAGCAGTGCCATTTCAGATACGCAGTATTTT
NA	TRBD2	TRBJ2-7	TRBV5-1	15	CASRETSGFSYEQYF	TGCGCCAGCAGGGAGACTAGCGGCTTCTCCTACGAGCAGTACTTC
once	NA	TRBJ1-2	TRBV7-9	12	CASAASSGGYTF	TGTGCCTCGGCGGCTTCGAGTGGTGGCTACACCTTC
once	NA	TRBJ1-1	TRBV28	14	CASSLSELGTRAFF	TGTGCCAGCAGTTTATCAGAACTGGGAACAAGAGCTTTCTTT
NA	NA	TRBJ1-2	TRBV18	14	CASSRDDGNYGYTF	TGTGCCAGCTCACGCGACGACGGAAACTATGGCTACACCTTC
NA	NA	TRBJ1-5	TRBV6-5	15	CASSYVGGAGQPQHF	TGTGCCAGCAGTTACGTTGGTGGGGCCGGACAGCCCCAGCATTTT
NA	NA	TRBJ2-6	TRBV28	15	CASSWTGSGANVLTF	TGTGCCAGCAGTTGGACGGGCTCTGGGGCCAACGTCCTGACTTTC